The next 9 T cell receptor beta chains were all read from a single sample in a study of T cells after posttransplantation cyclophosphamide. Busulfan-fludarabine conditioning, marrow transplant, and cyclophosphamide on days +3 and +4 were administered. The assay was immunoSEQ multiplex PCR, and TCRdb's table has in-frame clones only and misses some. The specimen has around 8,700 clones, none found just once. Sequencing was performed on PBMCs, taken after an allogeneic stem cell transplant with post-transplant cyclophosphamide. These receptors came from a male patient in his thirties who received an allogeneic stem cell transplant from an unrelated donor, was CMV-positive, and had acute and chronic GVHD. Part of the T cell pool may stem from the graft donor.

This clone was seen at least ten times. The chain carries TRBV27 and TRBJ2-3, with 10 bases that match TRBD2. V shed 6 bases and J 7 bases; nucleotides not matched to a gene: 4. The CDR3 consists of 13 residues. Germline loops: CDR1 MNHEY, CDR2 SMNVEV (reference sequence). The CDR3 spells CASSITSGNTQYF. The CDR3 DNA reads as TGTGCCAGCAGCATAACTAGCGGGAATACGCAGTATTTT.

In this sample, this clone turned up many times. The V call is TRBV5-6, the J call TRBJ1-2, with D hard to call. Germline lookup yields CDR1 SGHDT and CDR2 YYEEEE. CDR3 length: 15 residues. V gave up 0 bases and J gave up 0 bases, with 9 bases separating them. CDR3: CASSLEGITNYGYTF. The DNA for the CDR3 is TGTGCCAGCAGCTTGGAGGGCATAACTAACTATGGCTACACCTTC.

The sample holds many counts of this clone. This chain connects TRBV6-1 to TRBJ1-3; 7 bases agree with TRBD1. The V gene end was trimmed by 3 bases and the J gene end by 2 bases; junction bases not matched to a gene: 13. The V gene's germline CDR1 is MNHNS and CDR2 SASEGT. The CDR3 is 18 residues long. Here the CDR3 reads CASSDRTWDSITGNTIYF. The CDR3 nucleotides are TGTGCCAGCAGTGACCGAACCTGGGACAGTATAACTGGAAACACCATATATTTT.

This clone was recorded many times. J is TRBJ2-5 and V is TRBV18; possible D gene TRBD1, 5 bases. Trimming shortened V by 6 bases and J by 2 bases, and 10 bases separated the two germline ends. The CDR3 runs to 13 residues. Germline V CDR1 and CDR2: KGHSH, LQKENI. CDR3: CASSPRDQETQYF. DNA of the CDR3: TGTGCCAGCTCGCCCAGGGATCAAGAGACCCAGTACTTC.

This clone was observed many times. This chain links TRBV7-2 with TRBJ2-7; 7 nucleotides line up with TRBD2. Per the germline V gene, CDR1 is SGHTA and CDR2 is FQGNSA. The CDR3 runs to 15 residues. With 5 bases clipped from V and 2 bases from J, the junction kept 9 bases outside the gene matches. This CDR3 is CASSGSGTGTYEQYF. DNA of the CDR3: TGTGCCAGCAGCGGCAGCGGGACGGGGACCTACGAGCAGTACTTC. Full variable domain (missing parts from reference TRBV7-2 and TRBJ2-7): GAGVSQSPSNKVTEKGKDVELRCDPISGHTALYWYRQSLGQGLEFLIYFQGNSAPDKSGLPSDRFSAERTGGSVSTLTIQRTQQEDSAVYLCASSGSGTGTYEQYFGPGTRLTVT.

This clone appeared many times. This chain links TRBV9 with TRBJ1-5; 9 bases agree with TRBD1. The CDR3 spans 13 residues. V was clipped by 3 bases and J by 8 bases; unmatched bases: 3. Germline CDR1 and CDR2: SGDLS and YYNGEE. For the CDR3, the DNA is TGTGCCAGCAGCGACAGGGGGCTGGAGCCCCAGCATTTT. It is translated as CASSDRGLEPQHF.

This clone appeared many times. CDR3 protein: CASSLQGWTEAFF. The CDR3 bases are TGTGCCAGTAGTCTTCAGGGCTGGACTGAAGCTTTCTTT. This chain uses TRBV19 with TRBJ1-1, with a possible D match to TRBD1 (5 bases). The CDR3 extends over 13 amino acids. Deletions cut 5 bases from V and 5 bases from J, with 12 bases between. From germline, CDR1 is LNHDA and CDR2 SQIVND (reference sequence).

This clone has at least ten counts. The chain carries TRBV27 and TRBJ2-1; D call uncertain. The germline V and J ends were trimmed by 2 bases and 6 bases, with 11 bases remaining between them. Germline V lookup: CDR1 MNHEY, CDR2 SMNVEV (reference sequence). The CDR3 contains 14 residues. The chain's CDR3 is CASSLTELSNEQFF. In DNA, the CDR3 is TGTGCCAGCAGTTTAACAGAGCTTTCCAATGAGCAGTTCTTC.

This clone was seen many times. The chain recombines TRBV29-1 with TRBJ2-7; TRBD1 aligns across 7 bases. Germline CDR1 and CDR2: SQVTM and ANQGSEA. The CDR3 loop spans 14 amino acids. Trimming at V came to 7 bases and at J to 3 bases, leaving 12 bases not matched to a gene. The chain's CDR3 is CSGKTGTDHYEQYF. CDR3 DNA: TGCAGCGGTAAAACCGGGACAGACCACTACGAGCAGTACTTC.